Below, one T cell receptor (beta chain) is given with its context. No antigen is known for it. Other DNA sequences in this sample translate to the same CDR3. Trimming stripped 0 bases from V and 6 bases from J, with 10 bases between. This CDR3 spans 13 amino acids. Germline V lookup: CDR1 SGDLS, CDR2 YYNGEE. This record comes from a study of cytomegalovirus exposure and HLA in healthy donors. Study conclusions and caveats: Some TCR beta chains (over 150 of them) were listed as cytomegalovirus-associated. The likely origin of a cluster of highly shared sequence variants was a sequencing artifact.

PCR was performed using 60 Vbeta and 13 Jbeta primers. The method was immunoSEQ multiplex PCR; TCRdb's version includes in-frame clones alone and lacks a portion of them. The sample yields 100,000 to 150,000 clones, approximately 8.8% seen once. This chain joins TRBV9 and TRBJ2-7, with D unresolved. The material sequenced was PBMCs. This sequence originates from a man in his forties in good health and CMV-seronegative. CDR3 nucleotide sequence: TGTGCCAGCAGCGTAGTAGGAGAGTCCGAGCAGTACTTC. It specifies CASSVVGESEQYF.